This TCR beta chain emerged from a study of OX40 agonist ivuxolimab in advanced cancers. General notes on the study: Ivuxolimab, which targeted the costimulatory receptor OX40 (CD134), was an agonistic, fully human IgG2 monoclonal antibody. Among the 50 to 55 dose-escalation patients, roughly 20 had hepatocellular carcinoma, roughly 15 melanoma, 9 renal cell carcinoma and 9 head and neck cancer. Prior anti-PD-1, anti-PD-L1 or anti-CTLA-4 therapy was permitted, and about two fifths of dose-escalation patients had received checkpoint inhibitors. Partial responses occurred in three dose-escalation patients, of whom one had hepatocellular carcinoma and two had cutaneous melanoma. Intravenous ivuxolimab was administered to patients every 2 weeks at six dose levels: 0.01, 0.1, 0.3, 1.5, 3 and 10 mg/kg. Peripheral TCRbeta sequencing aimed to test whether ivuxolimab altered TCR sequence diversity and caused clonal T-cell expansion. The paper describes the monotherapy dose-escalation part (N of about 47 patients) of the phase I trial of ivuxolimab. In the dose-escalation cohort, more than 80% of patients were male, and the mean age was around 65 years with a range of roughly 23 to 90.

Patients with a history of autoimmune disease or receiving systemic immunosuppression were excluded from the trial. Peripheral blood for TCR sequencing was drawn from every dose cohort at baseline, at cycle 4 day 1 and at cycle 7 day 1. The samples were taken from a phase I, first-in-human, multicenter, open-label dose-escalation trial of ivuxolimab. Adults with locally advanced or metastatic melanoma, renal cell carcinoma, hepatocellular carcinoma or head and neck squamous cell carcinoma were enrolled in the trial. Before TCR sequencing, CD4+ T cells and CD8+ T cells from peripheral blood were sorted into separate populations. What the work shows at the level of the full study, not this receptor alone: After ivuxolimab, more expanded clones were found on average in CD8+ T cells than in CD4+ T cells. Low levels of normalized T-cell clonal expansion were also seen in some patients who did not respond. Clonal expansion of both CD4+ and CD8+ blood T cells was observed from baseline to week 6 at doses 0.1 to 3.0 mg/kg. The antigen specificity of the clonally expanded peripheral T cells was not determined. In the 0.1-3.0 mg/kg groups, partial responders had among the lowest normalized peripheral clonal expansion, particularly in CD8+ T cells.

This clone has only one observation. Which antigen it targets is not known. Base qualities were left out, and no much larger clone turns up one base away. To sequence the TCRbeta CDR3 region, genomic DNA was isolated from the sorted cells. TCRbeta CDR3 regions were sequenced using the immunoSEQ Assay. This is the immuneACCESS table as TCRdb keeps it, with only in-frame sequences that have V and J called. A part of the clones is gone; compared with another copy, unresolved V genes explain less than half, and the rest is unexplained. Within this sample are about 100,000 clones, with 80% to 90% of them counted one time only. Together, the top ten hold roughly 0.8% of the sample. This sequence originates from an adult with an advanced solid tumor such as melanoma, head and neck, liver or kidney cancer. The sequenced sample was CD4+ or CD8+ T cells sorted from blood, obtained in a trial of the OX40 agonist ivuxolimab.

DNA sequence: TGTGCCAGCAGCGAAAGACTAGCGGGGGGCACAGATACGCAGTATTTT. Its protein reads: CASSERLAGGTDTQYF. The chain links TRBV7-2 with TRBJ2-3; 12 central bases correspond to TRBD2. Counted from cysteine to phenylalanine, this CDR3 has 16 amino acids. Kept here is only the CDR3 DNA, which spans 48 bases and is read in frame from base 1. Here V drops 5 bases and J drops 1 base, and the junction holds 4 bases not matched to any gene. Taken from the germline V gene, the CDR1 and CDR2 loops are SGHTA and FQGNSA.